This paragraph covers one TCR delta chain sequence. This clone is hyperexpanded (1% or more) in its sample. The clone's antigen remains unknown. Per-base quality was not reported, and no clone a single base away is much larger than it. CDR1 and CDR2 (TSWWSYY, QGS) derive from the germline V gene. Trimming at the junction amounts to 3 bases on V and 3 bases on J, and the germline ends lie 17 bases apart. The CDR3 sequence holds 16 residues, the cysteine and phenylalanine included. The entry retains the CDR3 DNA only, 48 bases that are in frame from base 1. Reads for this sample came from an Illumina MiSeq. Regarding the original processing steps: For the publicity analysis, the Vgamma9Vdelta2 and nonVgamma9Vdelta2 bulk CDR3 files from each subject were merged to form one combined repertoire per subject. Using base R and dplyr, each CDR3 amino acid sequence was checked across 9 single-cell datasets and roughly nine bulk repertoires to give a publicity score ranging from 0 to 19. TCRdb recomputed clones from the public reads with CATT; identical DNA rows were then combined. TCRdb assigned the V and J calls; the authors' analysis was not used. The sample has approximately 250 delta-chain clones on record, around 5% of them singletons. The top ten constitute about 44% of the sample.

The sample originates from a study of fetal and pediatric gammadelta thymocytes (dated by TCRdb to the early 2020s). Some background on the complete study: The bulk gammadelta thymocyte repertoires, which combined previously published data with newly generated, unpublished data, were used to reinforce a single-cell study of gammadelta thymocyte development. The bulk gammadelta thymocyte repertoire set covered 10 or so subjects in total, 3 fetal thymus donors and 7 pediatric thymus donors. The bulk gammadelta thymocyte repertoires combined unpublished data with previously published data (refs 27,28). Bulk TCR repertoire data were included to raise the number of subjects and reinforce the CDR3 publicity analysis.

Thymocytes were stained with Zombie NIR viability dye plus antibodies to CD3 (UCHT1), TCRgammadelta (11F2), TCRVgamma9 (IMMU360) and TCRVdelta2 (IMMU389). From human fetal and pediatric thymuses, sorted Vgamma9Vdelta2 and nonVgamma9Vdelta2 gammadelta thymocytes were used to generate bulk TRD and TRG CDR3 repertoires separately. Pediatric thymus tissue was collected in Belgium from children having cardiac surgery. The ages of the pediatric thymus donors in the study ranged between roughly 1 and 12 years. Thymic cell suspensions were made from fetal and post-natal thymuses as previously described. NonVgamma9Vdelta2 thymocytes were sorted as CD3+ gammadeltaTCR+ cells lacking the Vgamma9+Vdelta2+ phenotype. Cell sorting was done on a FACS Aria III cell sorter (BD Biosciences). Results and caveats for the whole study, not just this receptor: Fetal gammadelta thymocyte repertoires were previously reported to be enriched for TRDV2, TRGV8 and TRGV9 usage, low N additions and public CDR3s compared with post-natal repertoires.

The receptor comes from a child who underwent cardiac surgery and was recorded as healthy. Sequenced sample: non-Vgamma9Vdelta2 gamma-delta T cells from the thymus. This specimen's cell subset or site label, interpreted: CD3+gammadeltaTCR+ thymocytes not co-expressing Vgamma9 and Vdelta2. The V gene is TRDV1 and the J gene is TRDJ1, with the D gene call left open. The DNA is TGTGCTCTTGGGGAGTACCCTCGAGCTCCTTCCGATAAACTCATCTTT. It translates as CALGEYPRAPSDKLIF.